The 22 T cell receptor beta chains below come from one sample, sequenced in a study of PD-1 blockade in classical Hodgkin lymphoma (TCRdb year 2020). Libraries were made using the immunoSEQ multiplex PCR assay. Here the immuneACCESS table is served through TCRdb, limited to in-frame sequences with V and J called. Missing clones are a known gap in these copies; in checked studies unresolved V genes cover under half, and the rest lacks a known reason. This sample holds some 11,000 clones; 74% were observed only once. Approximately 3.2% of the sample belongs to the ten largest clones. Explained via the paper, the time point label denotes: cycle 4 day 1 (C4D1), after 5 to 7 weeks of nivolumab. All trial patients had relapsed after autologous stem cell transplantation, with cohorts A, B and C differing in prior brentuximab vedotin exposure. Magnetic negative selection with a Miltenyi CD4+ T cell isolation kit was used to purify CD4+ T cells from thawed PBMCs.

Sequences were derived from CD4+ T cells from blood, sampled before the fourth cycle of nivolumab. The receptors were gathered from a human donor with classical Hodgkin lymphoma.

V and J are TRBV28 and TRBJ1-5, with D unclear. The CDR3 has 19 residues. The germline V gene encodes CDR1 MDHEN and CDR2 SYDVKM. Trimming removed 5 bases from V and 0 bases from J, with 23 bases in between. The CDR3 region is CASSPPRGAAHYSNQPQHF. In nucleotides, the CDR3 is TGTGCCAGCAGTCCCCCCAGAGGAGCCGCCCACTATAGCAATCAGCCCCAGCATTTT.

This chain links TRBV4-1 with TRBJ2-7; 9 bases are a match to TRBD2. The V gene's germline CDR1 is MGHRA and CDR2 YSYEKL. The CDR3 spans 15 residues. V lost 1 base and J lost 7; bases outside the gene matches: 8. CDR3 nucleotides: TGCGCCAGCAGCCAAGGGGCGGGAGGGCCGCAAGAGCAGTACTTC. The encoded protein is CASSQGAGGPQEQYF.

The rearrangement joins TRBV7-9 to TRBJ1-4, with TRBD1 matching 8 bases. With 5 bases clipped from V and 7 bases from J, the junction kept 9 bases outside the gene matches. From germline, CDR1 is SEHNR and CDR2 FQNEAQ (reference sequence). This CDR3 contains 15 residues. CDR3 sequence reads: CASSIMTGDTEKLFF. The CDR3 DNA reads TGTGCCAGCAGCATAATGACAGGGGATACTGAAAAACTGTTTTTT.

This clone has a handful of counts. The CDR3 sequence is CASSPYNEQFF. The CDR3 DNA sequence: TGTGCCAGCAGCCCTTACAATGAGCAGTTCTTC. The gene calls are TRBV5-8 and TRBJ2-1, with D uncertain. Germline V gene sequence: CDR1 SGHTS, CDR2 YDEGEE. CDR3 length: 11 residues. Trimming left V 4 bases short and J 4 bases short, with 3 bases between. The full variable domain, with the rest looked up from reference TRBV5-8 and TRBJ2-1, is EAGVTQSPTHLIKTRGQQATLRCSPISGHTSVYWYQQALGLGLQFLLWYDEGEERNRGNFPPRFSGRQFPNYSSELNVNALELEDSALYLCASSPYNEQFFGPGTRLTVL.

The CDR3 region is CASSKQGAVEKLFF. In DNA form, the CDR3 reads TGTGCCAGCAGTAAACAGGGAGCGGTTGAAAAACTGTTTTTT. The gene calls are TRBV28 and TRBJ1-4; perhaps TRBD1 as D (6 bases). V lost 5 bases and J lost 7, with 14 bases in between. The CDR3 has 14 amino acids. Germline V gene sequence: CDR1 MDHEN, CDR2 SYDVKM.

The rearrangement uses TRBV29-1 and TRBJ2-1, with TRBD2 identical over 7 bases. Germline assignment: CDR1 SQVTM and CDR2 ANQGSEA. The CDR3 has 13 residues. The V and J ends lost 4 bases and 4 bases, in that order; junction bases with no gene match: 4. The CDR3 DNA follows: TGCAGCGTTGTTAGCGGGCCATACAATGAGCAGTTCTTC. Translation: CSVVSGPYNEQFF.

The rearrangement uses TRBV6-6 and TRBJ1-5; no clear D gene. Trimming took 5 bases from V and 1 from J, leaving 6 bases between them. CDR3 length equals 13 residues. Per the germline V gene, CDR1 is MNHNY and CDR2 is SVGAGI (reference sequence). The CDR3 loop reads CASSTISNQPQHF. CDR3 sequence (DNA): TGTGCCAGCAGTACGATAAGCAATCAGCCCCAGCATTTT.

The chain uses TRBV5-5 and TRBJ2-7; TRBD1 or TRBD2 may be the D gene (5 bases each). The V end was cut by 4 bases, the J end by 6 bases, with 20 bases between. There are 15 residues in the CDR3. Germline CDR1 reads SGHKS; CDR2 reads YYEKEE (reference sequence). The CDR3 DNA follows: TGTGCCAGCAGCGGGGGTTCGATACATCGAGGCGAGCAGTACTTC. Translating gives CASSGGSIHRGEQYF.

This rearrangement joins TRBV11-2 to TRBJ2-7; D is tentatively TRBD1 or TRBD2 (5 bases each). Trimming took off 5 bases at V and 4 bases at J, with 21 bases between the two ends. The CDR3 covers 16 residues. Germline V gene sequence: CDR1 SGHAT, CDR2 FQNNGV. CDR3 nucleotide sequence: TGTGCCAGCAGCCCGGGACGCCTGGGGGAAGATTACGAGCAGTACTTC. Amino acids: CASSPGRLGEDYEQYF.

The chain is built from TRBV2 and TRBJ1-5; the match to TRBD1 covers 10 bases. The length of the CDR3 is 13 residues. Germline trimming cut 8 bases from V and 5 bases from J; bases unmatched to any gene: 3. Germline-derived CDR1 and CDR2 are SNHLY and FYNNEI. DNA of the CDR3: TGTGCCAGCCGGGACAGGGGATATCAGCCCCAGCATTTT. Its translation: CASRDRGYQPQHF.

V and J are TRBV6-1 and TRBJ2-5, with 8 bases matching TRBD1. From germline, CDR1 is MNHNS and CDR2 SASEGT. The V segment lost 2 bases and the J segment 5 bases; nucleotides outside the gene matches: 4. The CDR3 consists of 14 residues. CDR3 nucleotides: TGTGCCAGCAGTGAATCCAGGGGGCTTGAGACCCAGTACTTC. It encodes CASSESRGLETQYF.

The chain couples TRBV7-5 to TRBJ1-6; TRBD1 reflects the table's D call only, with no check against the DNA. TRBV7-5 corresponds to a pseudogene. The CDR3 loop spans 14 amino acids. CDR3 residues: CASSDPREGSPLHF. The CDR3 DNA reads TGTGCCAGCAGCGACCCCAGGGAAGGCTCACCCCTCCACTTT.

V usage is TRBV18 and J usage is TRBJ2-1; 7 positions match TRBD1. The CDR3 consists of 13 residues. Germline V gene sequence: CDR1 KGHSH, CDR2 LQKENI. The J segment lost 13 bases and the V segment lost 0 bases, leaving 6 bases of the junction unmatched. This chain's CDR3 is CASSPPRTGGQFF. The CDR3 region has the DNA TGTGCCAGCTCACCACCGAGGACAGGTGGCCAGTTCTTC.

This clone has a single count. Sequence at one end of the junction differs from germline and may be a read error. V usage is TRBV6-1 and J usage is TRBJ2-7; the D is unclear. From germline, CDR1 is MNHNS and CDR2 SASEGT. The CDR3 is 18 amino acids. The CDR3 region is CAGSENWVPERYSYEQYF. CDR3 in DNA: TGTGCCGGCAGTGAAAATTGGGTGCCGGAGCGATACTCCTACGAGCAGTACTTC.

This chain uses TRBV27 with TRBJ2-5, with 9 bases identical to TRBD2. Germline CDR1 MNHEY, CDR2 SMNVEV (reference sequence). Germline trimming cut 5 bases from V and 4 bases from J; bases unmatched to any gene: 14. The CDR3 is 17 residues long. In nucleotides, the CDR3 is TGTGCCAGCAGTCCGGGTCTCGGACTAGCGCCCTCAGAGACCCAGTACTTC. As protein: CASSPGLGLAPSETQYF.

This clone was picked up one time. The V and J genes are TRBV11-2 and TRBJ2-7; no reliable D call. There are 12 residues in the CDR3. Trimming cost V 4 bases and J 0 bases, with 4 bases left between them. CDR1 SGHAT and CDR2 FQNNGV come from the germline V gene. As DNA, the CDR3 is TGTGCCAGCAGCTCCCCCTCCTACGAGCAGTACTTC. This gives the protein CASSSPSYEQYF. The full variable domain, its missing parts supplied by reference TRBV11-2 and TRBJ2-7, is EAGVAQSPRYKIIEKRQSVAFWCNPISGHATLYWYQQILGQGPKLLIQFQNNGVVDDSQLPKDRFSAERLKGVDSTLKIQPAKLEDSAVYLCASSSPSYEQYFGPGTRLTVT.

The V call is TRBV5-1, the J call TRBJ2-1; TRBD2 aligns across 9 bases. From germline, CDR1 is SGHRS and CDR2 YFSETQ. CDR3 size: 15 residues. Unmatched junction bases numbered 5, after V lost 2 bases and J lost 5 bases. CDR3 coding DNA: TGCGCCAGCAGCTTAAGCGGGAGGACTGACAATGAGCAGTTCTTC. Translated: CASSLSGRTDNEQFF. Based on the CDR3 plus reference TRBV5-1 and TRBJ2-1, the full variable domain is KAGVTQTPRYLIKTRGQQVTLSCSPISGHRSVSWYQQTPGQGLQFLFEYFSETQRNKGNFPGRFSGRQFSNSRSEMNVSTLELGDSALYLCASSLSGRTDNEQFFGPGTRLTVL.

The chain combines TRBV6-5 with TRBJ2-7; possibly TRBD1 for D (5 bases). The CDR3 is 13 amino acids. Trimming cost V 7 bases and J 5 bases, with 15 bases left between them. Germline lookup yields CDR1 MNHEY and CDR2 SVGAGI. The CDR3 loop is CASTKGAWDEQYF. Written as DNA, the CDR3 is TGTGCCAGCACCAAAGGGGCGTGGGACGAGCAGTACTTC.

The rearrangement uses TRBV5-4 and TRBJ1-3; 9 nucleotides align to TRBD1. The trim removed 0 bases at V and 4 bases at J, leaving 5 bases unmatched. The CDR3 runs 16 residues. Germline values: CDR1 SGHNT, CDR2 YYREEE (reference sequence). The CDR3 reads CASSLGGTGSGNTIYF. The CDR3 DNA reads as TGTGCCAGCAGCTTGGGTGGGACAGGGTCCGGAAACACCATATATTTT.

V is TRBV11-2 and J is TRBJ2-1, with D perhaps TRBD2 (5 bases). With 3 bases removed from V and 6 bases from J, the gap between germline ends came to 12 bases. This CDR3 is 14 amino acids long. Germline V gene data show CDR1 as SGHAT and CDR2 as FQNNGV. The CDR3 reads CASSFSLGSNEQFF. The CDR3 DNA follows: TGTGCCAGCAGCTTCTCCCTGGGGAGCAATGAGCAGTTCTTC.

The chain carries TRBV30 and TRBJ1-4; 9 bases are a match to TRBD1. V lost 2 bases to trimming and J lost 4 bases; unmatched junction nucleotides: 2. The CDR3 runs to 14 residues. Per the germline V gene, CDR1 is GTSNPN and CDR2 is SVGIG (reference sequence). CDR3 sequence reads: CAWSQGQGNEKLFF. CDR3 in DNA: TGTGCCTGGAGTCAGGGACAGGGTAATGAAAAACTGTTTTTT.

This clone was seen once. J is TRBJ2-3 and V is TRBV6-5; D possibly matches TRBD1 or TRBD2 (5 bases each). CDR3 size: 15 residues. Per germline, CDR1 MNHEY and CDR2 SVGAGI. V lost 3 bases to trimming and J lost 2 bases, with 12 bases between them. The DNA for the CDR3 is TGTGCCAGCAGTTATTTCGGGACCCCCACAGATACGCAGTATTTT. Its translation is CASSYFGTPTDTQYF.